A single sample is the source of the 31 T cell receptor beta chains below, sequenced in a study of cytomegalovirus exposure and HLA in healthy donors. 13 Jbeta primers and 60 Vbeta primers were used for the PCR. The data were produced by immunoSEQ multiplex PCR, yet TCRdb's version contains in-frame clones alone and is incomplete. The profile shows over 95,000 clones, about 80% of them singletons. Sequencing was performed on PBMCs. Receptors originate from a man aged 35 to 55 in good health and CMV-seronegative.

This clone was picked up a small number of times. This chain uses TRBV7-6 with TRBJ2-1; 15 nucleotides agree with TRBD2. Germline lookup yields CDR1 SGHVS and CDR2 FNYEAQ. The length of the CDR3 is 20 residues. With 5 bases clipped from V and 0 bases from J, the junction kept 11 bases outside the gene matches. The CDR3 sequence: CASSTPGLAGGLSSYNEQFF. The CDR3 nucleotides are TGTGCCAGCAGCACACCGGGACTAGCGGGGGGCCTCAGCTCCTACAATGAGCAGTTCTTC.

The rearrangement joins TRBV7-9 to TRBJ2-1, with TRBD2 matching over 13 bases. Trimming at V came to 2 bases and at J to 9 bases, leaving 7 bases not matched to a gene. Germline V lookup: CDR1 SEHNR, CDR2 FQNEAQ (reference sequence). The CDR3 extends over 16 amino acids. CDR3 protein: CASSLPGLAGSGEQFF. Written as DNA, the CDR3 is TGTGCCAGCAGCTTACCGGGACTAGCGGGGTCGGGTGAGCAGTTCTTC.

The chain employs TRBV9 and TRBJ2-7; D uncertain. With 3 bases removed from V and 0 bases from J, the gap between germline ends came to 7 bases. Per germline, CDR1 SGDLS and CDR2 YYNGEE. The CDR3 contains 13 residues. The CDR3 DNA reads TGTGCCAGCAGCGGTCCTAGCTCCTACGAGCAGTACTTC. It is translated as CASSGPSSYEQYF. Together with reference TRBV9 and TRBJ2-7, the CDR3 gives the full variable domain: DSGVTQTPKHLITATGQRVTLRCSPRSGDLSVYWYQQSLDQGLQFLIQYYNGEERAKGNILERFSAQQFPDLHSELNLSSLELGDSALYFCASSGPSSYEQYFGPGTRLTVT.

The chain links TRBV28 to TRBJ2-1; the match to TRBD1 covers 12 bases. The length of the CDR3 is 15 residues. Per the germline V gene, CDR1 is MDHEN and CDR2 is SYDVKM. The J segment lost 9 bases and the V segment lost 4 bases, leaving 7 bases of the junction unmatched. The CDR3 here is CASSYRDRGRGEQFF. The CDR3 DNA is TGTGCCAGCAGTTACCGGGACAGGGGGCGAGGTGAGCAGTTCTTC.

The rearrangement joins TRBV19 to TRBJ2-1, with a possible D match to TRBD1 (6 bases). The germline V gene has CDR1 LNHDA and CDR2 SQIVND (reference sequence). Trimming shortened V by 3 bases and J by 6 bases, and 9 bases separated the two germline ends. The CDR3 runs to 13 residues. The CDR3 reads CASSMVGGNEQFF. DNA of the CDR3: TGTGCCAGTAGTATGGTAGGGGGCAATGAGCAGTTCTTC.

The gene calls are TRBV7-2 and TRBJ2-2; D is perhaps TRBD2 (6 bases). Looked up from germline, CDR1 is SGHTA and CDR2 is FQGNSA. Trimming shortened V by 2 bases and J by 1 base, and 8 bases separated the two germline ends. This CDR3 is built from 15 residues. The DNA for the CDR3 is TGTGCCAGCAGCTTACTAGCGAGGAACACCGGGGAGCTGTTTTTT. It translates to CASSLLARNTGELFF.

The J gene is TRBJ2-1, the V gene TRBV19, with a possible D match to TRBD2 (5 bases). The CDR3 extends over 16 amino acids. V gave up 5 bases and J gave up 4 bases, with 18 bases separating them. Germline assignment: CDR1 LNHDA and CDR2 SQIVND (reference sequence). The CDR3 region is CASSSGIPLSYNEQFF. In nucleotides, the CDR3 is TGTGCCAGTAGTTCCGGGATCCCATTATCTTACAATGAGCAGTTCTTC.

This rearrangement joins TRBV19 to TRBJ2-5, with TRBD2 matching 7 bases. The last part of the DNA fits TRBJ2-7 better; the J call may be wrong. The germline V gene has CDR1 LNHDA and CDR2 SQIVND (reference sequence). The CDR3 spans 14 residues. This chain's CDR3 is CASSSTAGEYEQYF. The CDR3 nucleotides are TGTGCCAGTAGTTCCACGGCGGGGGAGTACGAGCAGTACTTC.

The rearrangement joins TRBV6-4 to TRBJ1-2; tentatively, D is TRBD1 (5 bases). There are 16 residues in the CDR3. The V gene's germline CDR1 is MRHNA and CDR2 SNTAGT. V was trimmed by 4 bases and J by 2 bases, leaving 17 bases between them. The DNA for the CDR3 is TGTGCCAGCAGTGTACTACACCCTGCAGGGAACTATGGCTACACCTTC. Translating gives CASSVLHPAGNYGYTF.

The chain carries TRBV29-1 and TRBJ2-5; 10 bases map to TRBD1. CDR3 length: 13 amino acids. V was clipped by 6 bases and J by 1 base; unmatched bases: 2. Germline loops: CDR1 SQVTM, CDR2 ANQGSEA. CDR3 residues: CSVRTGGQETQYF. CDR3 nucleotide sequence: TGCAGCGTCCGGACAGGGGGCCAAGAGACCCAGTACTTC.

The rearrangement links TRBV10-3 to TRBJ2-3; the D is unclear. V shed 0 bases and J shed 4 bases, with 8 bases lying between them. Germline CDR1 reads ENHRY; CDR2 reads SYGVKD. The CDR3 sequence is 14 residues long. The CDR3: CAISESDRADTQYF. CDR3 DNA: TGTGCCATCAGTGAGTCCGATCGGGCAGATACGCAGTATTTT.

V gene TRBV6-1 combines with J gene TRBJ1-5; D gene uncertain. V was clipped by 10 bases and J by 1 base, with 17 bases between them. Germline CDR1 MNHNS, CDR2 SASEGT. This CDR3 contains 15 residues. CDR3 amino acids: CAIAREAVSNQPQHF. CDR3 nucleotide sequence: TGTGCCATCGCGCGTGAGGCGGTAAGCAATCAGCCCCAGCATTTT.

CDR3 sequence: CASSLVRPLRGAGELFF. The CDR3 coding sequence is TGTGCCAGCAGCTTAGTTCGACCCTTGCGGGGGGCCGGGGAGCTGTTTTTT. The gene calls are TRBV7-2 and TRBJ2-2; the match to TRBD2 covers 8 bases. The CDR3 is 17 amino acids. Trimming at V came to 1 base and at J to 6 bases, leaving 10 bases not matched to a gene. Germline-derived CDR1 and CDR2 are SGHTA and FQGNSA.

The chain uses TRBV28 and TRBJ1-1, with D tentatively TRBD1 (5 bases). The CDR3 extends over 12 amino acids. Trimming took 5 bases from V and 3 from J, leaving 7 bases between them. CDR1 and CDR2 from the germline V gene are MDHEN and SYDVKM. CDR3 loop: CASSLGDTEAFF. The CDR3 bases are TGTGCCAGCAGTCTAGGGGACACTGAAGCTTTCTTT.

This sequence joins TRBV6-5 and TRBJ2-6, with TRBD1 identical over 7 bases. Germline assignment: CDR1 MNHEY and CDR2 SVGAGI. J gave up 4 bases and V 6 bases, and 3 bases lay outside the gene matches. The CDR3 contains 14 residues. CDR3 nucleotide sequence: TGTGCCAGCAGAACAGGGGTCGGGGCCAACGTCCTGACTTTC. The encoded protein is CASRTGVGANVLTF.

This chain links TRBV7-2 with TRBJ2-2, with a weak D call TRBD2 (6 bases). Germline V lookup: CDR1 SGHTA, CDR2 FQGNSA. This CDR3 contains 16 residues. V was cut by 1 base and J by 4 bases, with 13 bases left in between. The CDR3 bases are TGTGCCAGCAGCTTAGGTTTCAGAGCGGGCACCGGGGAGCTGTTTTTT. Translated, it gives CASSLGFRAGTGELFF.

This sequence joins TRBV27 and TRBJ2-1; D unresolved. Germline V CDR1 and CDR2: MNHEY, SMNVEV (reference sequence). V was shortened by 5 bases and J by 0 bases, with 11 bases between the two germline ends. This CDR3 is built from 15 residues. In DNA, the CDR3 is TGTGCCAGCAGTCGACCTAGTAGCTCCTACAATGAGCAGTTCTTC. The encoded protein is CASSRPSSSYNEQFF.

With regard to this clone: It is likely a read error, because the conserved phenylalanine at the end of the CDR3 is missing. The chain's CDR3 is CASRTGPRGTEAFL. The CDR3, as DNA: TGTGCCAGCAGGACTGGTCCCCGGGGGACTGAAGCTTTCCTT. The V gene is TRBV28, the J gene TRBJ1-1, with a possible D match to TRBD1 (5 bases). This CDR3 comprises 14 residues. V lost 6 bases and J 5 bases, leaving 16 bases between the germline ends. The germline CDR1 and CDR2 sequences are MDHEN and SYDVKM.

The chain combines TRBV7-6 with TRBJ2-1, with D perhaps matching TRBD2 (6 bases). Germline V gene lookup returns CDR1 SGHVS and CDR2 FNYEAQ. V was pared by 4 bases and J by 4 bases, with 11 bases between. The CDR3 contains 14 residues. CDR3 nucleotide sequence: TGTGCCAGCAGCTATCGGCGGGGTTACAATGAGCAGTTCTTC. Translation: CASSYRRGYNEQFF.

The V gene is TRBV4-3, the J gene TRBJ2-5; D call uncertain. V lost 1 base and J lost 1, with 10 bases in between. The CDR3 sequence is 15 residues long. CDR1 is LGHNA, CDR2 YSLEER, per germline. CDR3 sequence (DNA): TGCGCCAGCAGCCAAGCATTCGGGTTCCAAGAGACCCAGTACTTC. Translated, it gives CASSQAFGFQETQYF.

This chain joins TRBV15 and TRBJ2-4; 10 positions agree with TRBD1. The V segment lost 6 bases and the J segment 7 bases; nucleotides outside the gene matches: 6. Germline V lookup: CDR1 LNHNV, CDR2 YYDKDF (reference sequence). The CDR3 has 14 residues. The CDR3 protein is CATSPGQGRNIQYF. The CDR3 coding sequence is TGTGCCACCAGTCCGGGACAGGGGCGGAACATTCAGTACTTC. The complete variable domain, with remaining parts taken from reference TRBV15 and TRBJ2-4, reads DAMVIQNPRYQVTQFGKPVTLSCSQTLNHNVMYWYQQKSSQAPKLLFHYYDKDFNNEADTPDNFQSRRPNTSFCFLDIRSPGLGDTAMYLCATSPGQGRNIQYFGAGTRLSVL.

The chain employs TRBV5-1 and TRBJ2-2; TRBD2 agrees at 12 bases. CDR3 size: 17 residues. The germline gives CDR1 SGHRS, CDR2 YFSETQ. V was clipped by 6 bases and J by 6 bases; unmatched bases: 12. CDR3 nucleotide sequence: TGCGCCAGCACTACTCCGGGACTAGCGGGTCGGTCCGGGGAGCTGTTTTTT. This translates into CASTTPGLAGRSGELFF.

This chain joins TRBV4-3 and TRBJ2-5; tentative D call: TRBD2 (5 bases). V lost 0 bases to trimming and J lost 6 bases, with 29 bases between them. This CDR3 is 20 amino acids long. Germline V gives CDR1 LGHNA, CDR2 YSLEER. The DNA for the CDR3 is TGCGCCAGCAGCCAAGATTATTTCAGGAACCAGCGGCAATCGAGGAAGACCCAGTACTTC. It codes for CASSQDYFRNQRQSRKTQYF.

This clone was detected once. The gene calls are TRBV28 and TRBJ2-7, with TRBD2 matching over 7 bases. The CDR3 loop spans 14 amino acids. The junction had 13 bases not matched to a gene; V was cut back by 7 bases and J by 7 bases. CDR1 is MDHEN and CDR2 is SYDVKM in the germline V gene. The CDR3 sequence is CASTRGGMGWEQYF. The CDR3 nucleotides read TGTGCCAGCACCCGCGGGGGTATGGGTTGGGAGCAGTACTTC.

V and J are TRBV29-1 and TRBJ1-1; possible D gene TRBD1, 5 bases. The CDR3 runs 14 residues. The germline V and J ends were trimmed by 6 bases and 0 bases, with 14 bases remaining between them. Germline CDR1 and CDR2: SQVTM and ANQGSEA. As DNA, the CDR3 is TGCAGCGTCGTCAGGGCAGGGATGAACACTGAAGCTTTCTTT. It codes for CSVVRAGMNTEAFF.

The chain carries TRBV5-6 and TRBJ2-5; 8 nucleotides line up with TRBD1. Per germline, CDR1 SGHDT and CDR2 YYEEEE. The V gene end was trimmed by 4 bases and the J gene end by 2 bases; junction bases not matched to a gene: 10. The length of the CDR3 is 16 residues. In nucleotides, the CDR3 is TGTGCCAGCAGCGCCGTAGGGACAGGTCCACAAGAGACCCAGTACTTC. It is translated as CASSAVGTGPQETQYF.

This chain links TRBV6-7 with TRBJ2-7, with a weak D call TRBD2 (5 bases). TRBV6-7 has ORF status, its function being uncertain. CDR3 length: 14 amino acids. The ends were cut back, 10 bases at V and 5 bases at J, with 21 bases in the middle. The CDR3 DNA is TGTGCCATCATGTTAGCGACTGCGGCTAACGAGCAGTACTTC. This encodes CAIMLATAANEQYF.

The chain couples TRBV4-1 to TRBJ1-2; 9 bases line up with TRBD1. Germline V gene data show CDR1 as MGHRA and CDR2 as YSYEKL. The CDR3 consists of 17 residues. The J segment lost 4 bases and the V segment lost 0 bases, leaving 9 bases of the junction unmatched. The CDR3 reads CASSQDLWDRDIYGYTF. The CDR3, as DNA: TGCGCCAGCAGCCAAGATCTCTGGGACAGGGATATCTATGGCTACACCTTC.

CDR3 in amino acids: CSVDAGIITNYGYTF. The CDR3 DNA follows: TGCAGCGTTGACGCAGGGATCATTACTAACTATGGCTACACCTTC. V usage is TRBV29-1 and J usage is TRBJ1-2; a weak D match, TRBD1 (5 bases). Trimming removed 3 bases from V and 0 bases from J, with 14 bases in between. Germline V gene data show CDR1 as SQVTM and CDR2 as ANQGSEA. The CDR3 runs to 15 residues.

The chain carries TRBV28 and TRBJ2-3; 15 bases match TRBD2. Germline assignment: CDR1 MDHEN and CDR2 SYDVKM. Trimming took 6 bases from V and 3 from J; bases not matched to a gene: 10. The CDR3 totals 18 residues. CDR3 residues: CASRGTSGRSYNTDTQYF. In nucleotides, the CDR3 is TGTGCCAGCAGGGGGACTAGCGGGAGGTCATATAATACAGATACGCAGTATTTT.

The chain carries TRBV27 and TRBJ2-7; the match to TRBD1 covers 7 bases. The J segment lost 3 bases and the V segment lost 5 bases, leaving 10 bases of the junction unmatched. The CDR3 length is 15 residues. The germline V gene encodes CDR1 MNHEY and CDR2 SMNVEV (reference sequence). CDR3 in DNA: TGTGCCAGCAGTCCCTCAGGGGGTGGCTACTACGAGCAGTACTTC. Protein sequence: CASSPSGGGYYEQYF.